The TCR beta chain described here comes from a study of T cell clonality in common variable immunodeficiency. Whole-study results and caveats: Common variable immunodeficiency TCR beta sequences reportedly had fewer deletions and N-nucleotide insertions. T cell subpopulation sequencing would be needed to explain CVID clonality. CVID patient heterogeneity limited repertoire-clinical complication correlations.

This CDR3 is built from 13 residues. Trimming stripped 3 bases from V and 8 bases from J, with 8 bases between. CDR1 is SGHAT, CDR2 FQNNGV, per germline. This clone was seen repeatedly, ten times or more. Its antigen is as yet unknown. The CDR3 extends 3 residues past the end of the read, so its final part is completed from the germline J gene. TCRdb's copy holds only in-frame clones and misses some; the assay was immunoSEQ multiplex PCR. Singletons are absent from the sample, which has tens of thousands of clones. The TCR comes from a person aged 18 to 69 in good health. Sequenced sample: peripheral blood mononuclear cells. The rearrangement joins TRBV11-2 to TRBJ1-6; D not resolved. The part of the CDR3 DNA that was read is TGTGCCAGCAGCTTTGAAACTTATTCACCC. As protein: CASSFETYSP. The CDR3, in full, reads CASSFETYSPLHF.